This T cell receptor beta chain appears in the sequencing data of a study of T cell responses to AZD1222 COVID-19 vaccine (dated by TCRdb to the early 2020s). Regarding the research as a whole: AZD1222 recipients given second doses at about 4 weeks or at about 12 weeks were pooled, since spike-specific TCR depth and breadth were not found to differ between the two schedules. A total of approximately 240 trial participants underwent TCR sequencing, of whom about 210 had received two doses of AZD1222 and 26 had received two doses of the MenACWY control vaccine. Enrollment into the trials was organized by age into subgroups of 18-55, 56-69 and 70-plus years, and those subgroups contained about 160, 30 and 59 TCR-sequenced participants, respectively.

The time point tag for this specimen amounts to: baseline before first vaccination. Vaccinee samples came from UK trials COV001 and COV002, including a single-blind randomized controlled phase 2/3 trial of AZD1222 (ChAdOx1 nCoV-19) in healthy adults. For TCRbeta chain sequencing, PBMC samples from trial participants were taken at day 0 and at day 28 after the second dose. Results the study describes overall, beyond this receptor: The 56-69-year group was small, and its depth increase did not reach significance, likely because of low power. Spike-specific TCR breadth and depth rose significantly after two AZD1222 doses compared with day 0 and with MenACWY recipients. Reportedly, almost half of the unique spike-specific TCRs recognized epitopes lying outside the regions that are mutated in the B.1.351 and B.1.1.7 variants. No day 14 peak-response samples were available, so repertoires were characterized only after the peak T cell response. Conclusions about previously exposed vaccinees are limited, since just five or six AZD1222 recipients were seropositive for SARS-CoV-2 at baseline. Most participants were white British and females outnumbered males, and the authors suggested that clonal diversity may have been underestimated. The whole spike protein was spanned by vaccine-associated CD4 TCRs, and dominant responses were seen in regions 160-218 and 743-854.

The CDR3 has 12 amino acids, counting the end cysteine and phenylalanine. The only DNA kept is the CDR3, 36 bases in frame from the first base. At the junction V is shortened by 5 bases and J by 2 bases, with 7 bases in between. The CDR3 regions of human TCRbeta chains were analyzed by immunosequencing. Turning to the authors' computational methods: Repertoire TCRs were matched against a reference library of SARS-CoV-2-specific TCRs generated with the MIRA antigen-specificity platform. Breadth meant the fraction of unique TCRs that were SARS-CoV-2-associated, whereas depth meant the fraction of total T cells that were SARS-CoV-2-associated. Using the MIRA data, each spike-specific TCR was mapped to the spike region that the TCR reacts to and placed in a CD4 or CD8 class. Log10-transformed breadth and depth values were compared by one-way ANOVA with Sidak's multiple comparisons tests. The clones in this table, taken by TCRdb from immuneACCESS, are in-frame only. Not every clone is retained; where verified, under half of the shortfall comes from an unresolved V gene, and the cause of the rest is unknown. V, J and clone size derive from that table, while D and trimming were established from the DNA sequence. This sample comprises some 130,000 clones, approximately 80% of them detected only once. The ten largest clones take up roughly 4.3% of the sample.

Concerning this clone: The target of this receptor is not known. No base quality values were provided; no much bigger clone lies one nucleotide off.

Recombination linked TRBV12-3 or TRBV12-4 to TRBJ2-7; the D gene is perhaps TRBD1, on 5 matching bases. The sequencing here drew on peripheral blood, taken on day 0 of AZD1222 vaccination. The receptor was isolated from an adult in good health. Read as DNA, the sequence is TGTGCCAGCAGTCTGGACACCTACGAGCAGTACTTC. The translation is CASSLDTYEQYF.